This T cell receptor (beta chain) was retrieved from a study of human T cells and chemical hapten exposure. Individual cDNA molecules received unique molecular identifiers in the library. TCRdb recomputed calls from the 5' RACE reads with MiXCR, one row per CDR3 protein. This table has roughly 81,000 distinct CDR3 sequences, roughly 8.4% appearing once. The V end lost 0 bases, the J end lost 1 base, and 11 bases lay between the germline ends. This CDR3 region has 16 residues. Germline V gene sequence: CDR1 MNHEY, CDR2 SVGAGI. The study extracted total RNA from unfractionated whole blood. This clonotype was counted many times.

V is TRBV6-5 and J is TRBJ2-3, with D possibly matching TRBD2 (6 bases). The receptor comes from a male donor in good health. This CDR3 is CASSYSGDWGTDTQYF. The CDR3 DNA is TGTGCCAGCAGTTACTCCGGGGACTGGGGCACAGATACGCAGTATTTT.